The 12 T cell receptor beta chains below all came from one sample that was sequenced in a study of radiation and T cells in renal cell carcinoma. Time point given: blood 4 weeks post-SBRT, at nephrectomy. Regarding treatment: 15 Gy SBRT to primary tumor, nephrectomy 4 weeks later. The assay was immunoSEQ multiplex PCR, and TCRdb's table has in-frame clones only and misses some. The sample records about 170,000 clones, approximately 90% being singletons. Material: blood, obtained from a patient whose treatment included radiotherapy and nephrectomy. Receptor source: a woman between 50 and 59 years old with renal cell carcinoma.

The chain has TRBV29-1 and TRBJ1-2; 8 positions agree with TRBD1. J lost 7 bases, V lost 3 bases, and 4 bases had no gene match. The CDR3 loop spans 12 amino acids. Germline V lookup: CDR1 SQVTM, CDR2 ANQGSEA. CDR3 amino acids: CSVDPGGFGYTF. The CDR3, as DNA: TGCAGCGTTGACCCAGGGGGCTTTGGCTACACCTTC.

V and J are TRBV7-8 and TRBJ2-2; D possibly uses TRBD1 or TRBD2 (5 bases each). CDR1 is SGHVS and CDR2 is FQNEAQ in the germline V gene. The CDR3 runs 14 residues. The V and J ends lost 7 bases and 5 bases respectively, with 14 bases between them. DNA of the CDR3: TGTGCCAGCAAGAAGACGGGGCGAACCGGGGAGCTGTTTTTT. It codes for CASKKTGRTGELFF.

The chain joins TRBV5-5 to TRBJ2-7, with D perhaps assigned TRBD1 or TRBD2 (5 bases each). The CDR3 contains 14 residues. Trimming cost V 1 base and J 1 base, with 9 bases left between them. Germline CDR1 and CDR2: SGHKS and YYEKEE (reference sequence). This CDR3 is CASSLYGASYEQYF. Here the CDR3 DNA reads TGTGCCAGCAGCTTGTACGGGGCTTCCTACGAGCAGTACTTC. Full variable domain (rest looked up from reference TRBV5-5 and TRBJ2-7): DAGVTQSPTHLIKTRGQQVTLRCSPISGHKSVSWYQQVLGQGPQFIFQYYEKEERGRGNFPDRFSARQFPNYSSELNVNALLLGDSALYLCASSLYGASYEQYFGPGTRLTVT.

This chain joins TRBV6-5 and TRBJ2-3; D possibly uses TRBD1 or TRBD2 (5 bases each). Germline V gene sequence: CDR1 MNHEY, CDR2 SVGAGI. This CDR3 is built from 15 residues. Trimming stripped 4 bases from V and 0 bases from J, with 11 bases between. CDR3 sequence reads: CASSSEGLSTDTQYF. The CDR3 nucleotides are TGTGCCAGCAGTTCTGAGGGGTTAAGCACAGATACGCAGTATTTT.

The chain joins TRBV4-2 to TRBJ2-5; D remains unclear. Germline CDR1 LGHNA, CDR2 YNFKEQ. This CDR3 is 14 amino acids long. Trimming took 0 bases from V and 5 from J, leaving 10 bases between them. CDR3 loop: CASSQDRAGETQYF. The CDR3 DNA follows: TGTGCCAGCAGCCAAGATAGGGCTGGTGAGACCCAGTACTTC.

The chain uses TRBV5-1 and TRBJ2-5; 7 nucleotides align to TRBD1. This CDR3 has 14 amino acids. Germline V gene sequence: CDR1 SGHRS, CDR2 YFSETQ. V was pared by 2 bases and J by 4 bases, with 5 bases of the junction left unmatched. CDR3 protein: CASSFMTGRETQYF. In DNA form, the CDR3 reads TGCGCCAGCAGCTTCATGACAGGGAGAGAGACCCAGTACTTC.

The chain carries TRBV19 and TRBJ1-1; D remains unclear. The V end was cut by 3 bases, the J end by 5 bases, with 10 bases between. The CDR3 runs 13 residues. Germline assignment: CDR1 LNHDA and CDR2 SQIVND (reference sequence). CDR3 residues: CASSMSGRTEAFF. The CDR3 region has the DNA TGTGCCAGTAGTATGAGCGGAAGGACTGAAGCTTTCTTT.

This rearrangement joins TRBV6-5 to TRBJ2-5; no firm D call. Germline values: CDR1 MNHEY, CDR2 SVGAGI. Deletions cut 2 bases from V and 1 base from J, with 11 bases between. This CDR3 region has 15 residues. CDR3 sequence (DNA): TGTGCCAGCAGTTACAGGCCACCTCCCCAAGAGACCCAGTACTTC. Residues: CASSYRPPPQETQYF.

CDR3 DNA sequence: TGTGCCAGCAGCCAAACGCGGACAGGGTACGGCTACACCTTC. Encoded protein: CASSQTRTGYGYTF. V usage is TRBV7-9 and J usage is TRBJ1-2; 8 bases match TRBD1. The CDR3 has 14 residues. J was trimmed by 8 bases and V by 5 bases; bases with no gene match: 10. Germline-derived CDR1 and CDR2 are SEHNR and FQNEAQ (reference sequence).

The chain recombines TRBV6-5 with TRBJ2-2; 11 bases fit TRBD2. This CDR3 is built from 15 residues. Losses at the gene ends were 6 bases for V and 4 bases for J; bases not matched to a gene: 4. Looked up from germline, CDR1 is MNHEY and CDR2 is SVGAGI. DNA for the CDR3: TGTGCCAGCAGGGCTAGCGGGGGGATCACCGGGGAGCTGTTTTTT. Its protein is CASRASGGITGELFF.

The V and J genes are TRBV29-1 and TRBJ2-2; D is perhaps TRBD1 (6 bases). The length of the CDR3 is 14 residues. Trimming pared 2 bases from V and 1 base from J, leaving 8 bases between. Germline lookup yields CDR1 SQVTM and CDR2 ANQGSEA. The CDR3 loop is CSVEQQGNTGELFF. The CDR3 DNA reads as TGCAGCGTTGAACAACAGGGGAACACCGGGGAGCTGTTTTTT.

This clone was seen a handful of times. This sample also contains other DNA sequences that code for the same CDR3. The chain uses TRBV19 and TRBJ1-1; no clear D gene. CDR1 is LNHDA, CDR2 SQIVND, per germline (reference sequence). Trimming left V 2 bases short and J 1 base short, with 5 bases between. CDR3 length equals 13 residues. CDR3 in DNA: TGTGCCAGTAGTATATCAGCGAACACTGAAGCTTTCTTT. Its translation is CASSISANTEAFF.